This T cell receptor beta chain came from a study of Ad26.COV2.S vaccination and SARS-CoV-2 variants. Study conclusions and caveats: Non-spike TCR breadth showed similarity between vaccine and placebo recipients.

The method was immunoSEQ multiplex PCR; TCRdb's version includes in-frame clones alone and lacks a portion of them. The table has some 370,000 clones, roughly 80% seen once. In the case of this clone: As yet, its antigen is unknown. The sample has other DNA sequences that encode this CDR3 too.

V lost 3 bases to trimming and J lost 7 bases, with 10 bases between them. The CDR3 length is 13 residues. Germline CDR1 and CDR2: SEHNR and FQNEAQ (reference sequence). Treatment specified: some 20 received Ad26.COV2.S at low or high dose, single or two shots; roughly five received placebo; per-sample allocation not given. At day 63 after the first vaccine or placebo injection, samples were drawn. The chain recombines TRBV7-9 with TRBJ1-5, with D possibly TRBD1 on 5 matching bases. The sequenced sample was peripheral blood, obtained in a trial of Ad26.COV2.S vaccine versus placebo. This clonotype was sampled from a person aged 18-65 years who received the Ad26.COV2.S COVID-19 vaccine or a placebo. The CDR3 sequence is CASSFGAGQPQHF. As DNA, the CDR3 is TGTGCCAGCAGCTTTGGGGCGGGCCAGCCCCAGCATTTT.